This is a list of T cell receptor beta chains from one sample in a study of identical twins. Via MiXCR, TCRdb re-called the 5' RACE reads, giving one row per CDR3 protein. The sample consists of roughly 1,500,000 distinct CDR3 sequences, less than 40% of them appearing once. Sequenced input: cord blood. The receptor set was obtained from a newborn girl in good health. The CDR3 runs from the conserved cysteine through the conserved F or W. The D gene is left open where the match is weak. Expanded clones get a size class; other rows say once, few or many, or leave the size out.

V	D	size	J	CDR3	DNA
TRBV28	-	-	TRBJ2-3	CASSLLGDGPLSTDTQYF	TGTGCCAGCAGTTTATTGGGGGACGGACCTCTGAGCACAGATACGCAGTATTTT
TRBV4-2	TRBD2	many	TRBJ2-3	CASSQELTAGVRHTQYF	TGTGCCAGCAGCCAAGAGTTGACGGCGGGGGTACGCCATACGCAGTATTTT
TRBV27	TRBD1	-	TRBJ2-7	CASILLATSQGARYEQYF	TGTGCCAGCATACTTCTGGCCACTTCCCAGGGGGCGCGCTACGAGCAGTACTTC
TRBV28	-	few	TRBJ1-1	CASSLTGYGPGEAFF	TGTGCCAGCAGTTTAACGGGGTACGGCCCGGGCGAAGCTTTCTTT
TRBV20-1	-	few	TRBJ2-2	CSARPTLRGVKNTGELFF	TGCAGTGCGAGACCCACCCTCCGCGGGGTAAAGAACACCGGGGAGCTGTTTTTT
TRBV6-1	TRBD1	once	TRBJ1-2	CASSELRAGGYGYTF	TGTGCCAGCAGTGAATTAAGGGCAGGGGGTTATGGCTACACCTTC
TRBV9	TRBD2	-	TRBJ2-7	CASSVSGTRDEQYF	TGTGCCAGCAGCGTATCCGGGACTAGGGACGAGCAGTACTTC
TRBV20-1	TRBD2	few	TRBJ2-7	CSATSGGLYEQYF	TGCAGTGCAACTAGCGGGGGCCTCTACGAGCAGTACTTC
TRBV20-1	-	-	TRBJ1-1	CSARSGPRKNTEAFF	TGCAGTGCTAGATCGGGGCCCAGGAAGAACACTGAAGCTTTCTTT
TRBV19	TRBD1	-	TRBJ2-7	CASSPFQGAAYEQYF	TGTGCCAGTAGCCCCTTCCAGGGGGCTGCCTACGAGCAGTACTTC
TRBV25-1	TRBD2	few	TRBJ2-7	CASPPLAGESYGQYF	TGTGCCAGCCCCCCACTAGCGGGAGAATCCTACGGGCAGTACTTC
TRBV10-3	TRBD1	-	TRBJ1-1	CAISDPHRGVVNTEAFF	TGTGCCATCAGTGATCCCCACAGGGGGGTGGTGAACACTGAAGCTTTCTTT
TRBV28	TRBD1	many	TRBJ1-2	CASSSPGQGNYGYTF	TGTGCCAGCAGTTCTCCGGGACAGGGGAACTATGGCTACACCTTC
TRBV20-1	TRBD1	-	TRBJ1-4	CSARDRTGTATNEKLFF	TGCAGTGCTAGAGATCGGACAGGGACAGCAACTAATGAAAAACTGTTTTTT
TRBV5-1	TRBD2	-	TRBJ2-7	CASSWDLATSGRTYEQYF	TGCGCCAGCAGCTGGGACTTAGCTACTAGCGGGAGGACCTACGAGCAGTACTTC
TRBV20-1	TRBD2	-	TRBJ2-3	CSAGPESRTSGGDGDTQYF	TGCAGTGCTGGGCCCGAGTCCCGGACTAGCGGGGGGGATGGAGATACGCAGTATTTT
TRBV2	TRBD1	few	TRBJ2-7	CASNSRQGPSSYEQYF	TGTGCCAGCAACTCGAGACAGGGGCCTAGCTCCTACGAGCAGTACTTC
TRBV12-3/TRBV12-4	-	few	TRBJ2-1	CASNRGPGNEQFF	TGTGCCAGCAACCGAGGCCCTGGGAATGAGCAGTTCTTC
TRBV27	TRBD2	-	TRBJ2-1	CASSFYPSGSGNEQFF	TGTGCCAGCAGTTTTTACCCTAGCGGGAGTGGCAATGAGCAGTTCTTC
TRBV2	TRBD2	-	TRBJ2-7	CASSQLATSYEQYF	TGTGCCAGCAGCCAACTAGCGACCTCCTACGAGCAGTACTTC
TRBV27	-	few	TRBJ2-3	CASSLAGYLDTQYF	TGTGCCAGCAGTTTAGCGGGCTACCTAGATACGCAGTATTTT
TRBV20-1	TRBD2	-	TRBJ2-7	CSAPGTSGSFNEQYF	TGCAGTGCTCCGGGAACTAGCGGGAGTTTTAATGAACAGTACTTC
TRBV20-1	-	few	TRBJ1-1	CSALGQEAFF	TGCAGTGCTTTAGGACAGGAAGCTTTCTTT
TRBV27	TRBD1	few	TRBJ2-7	CASSARQGHTYEQYF	TGTGCCAGCAGTGCCCGACAGGGACACACCTACGAGCAGTACTTC
TRBV27	TRBD1	-	TRBJ1-2	CASYDRGHGYTF	TGTGCCAGCTACGACAGGGGGCATGGCTACACCTTC
TRBV6-5	-	-	TRBJ2-2	CASSFQGSLFSRTGELFF	TGTGCCAGCAGTTTCCAGGGGTCGCTCTTTAGTAGAACCGGGGAGCTGTTTTTT
TRBV12-3/TRBV12-4	-	once	TRBJ2-1	CANSPGLGYGNEQFF	TGTGCCAACAGTCCGGGGCTAGGATATGGGAATGAGCAGTTCTTC
TRBV20-1	TRBD1	few	TRBJ2-4	CSASPNLMTGAGNIQYF	TGCAGTGCTAGTCCCAATTTAATGACAGGGGCGGGAAACATTCAGTACTTC
TRBV25-1	-	-	TRBJ2-1	CASSEIKLGDHLAALAYNEQFF	TGTGCCAGCAGTGAAATTAAGTTAGGGGACCATTTAGCGGCCCTTGCCTACAATGAGCAGTTCTTC
TRBV2	TRBD1	-	TRBJ1-1	CASSAGQVTEAFF	TGTGCCAGCAGCGCCGGACAGGTCACTGAAGCTTTCTTT
TRBV20-1	-	once	TRBJ2-7	CSARDPSSVGAYEQYF	TGCAGTGCTAGAGATCCCAGCTCCGTAGGGGCCTACGAGCAGTACTTC
TRBV27	TRBD2	few	TRBJ2-3	CASSSPRAGVTDTQYF	TGTGCCAGCAGTTCCCCCCGAGCGGGGGTAACAGATACGCAGTATTTT
TRBV5-1	-	many	TRBJ2-5	CASSLQTQETQYF	TGCGCCAGCAGCTTGCAGACTCAAGAGACCCAGTACTTC
TRBV7-8	-	-	TRBJ2-7	CASSLYGFSSYEQYF	TGTGCCAGCAGCTTATATGGATTCAGCTCCTACGAGCAGTACTTC
TRBV24-1	TRBD2	few	TRBJ2-1	CATSGRPGYNEQFF	TGTGCCACCAGCGGGAGGCCCGGGTACAATGAGCAGTTCTTC
TRBV20-1	-	few	TRBJ2-4	CSAHRVRGKNIQYF	TGCAGTGCCCACCGCGTCCGAGGCAAAAACATTCAGTACTTC